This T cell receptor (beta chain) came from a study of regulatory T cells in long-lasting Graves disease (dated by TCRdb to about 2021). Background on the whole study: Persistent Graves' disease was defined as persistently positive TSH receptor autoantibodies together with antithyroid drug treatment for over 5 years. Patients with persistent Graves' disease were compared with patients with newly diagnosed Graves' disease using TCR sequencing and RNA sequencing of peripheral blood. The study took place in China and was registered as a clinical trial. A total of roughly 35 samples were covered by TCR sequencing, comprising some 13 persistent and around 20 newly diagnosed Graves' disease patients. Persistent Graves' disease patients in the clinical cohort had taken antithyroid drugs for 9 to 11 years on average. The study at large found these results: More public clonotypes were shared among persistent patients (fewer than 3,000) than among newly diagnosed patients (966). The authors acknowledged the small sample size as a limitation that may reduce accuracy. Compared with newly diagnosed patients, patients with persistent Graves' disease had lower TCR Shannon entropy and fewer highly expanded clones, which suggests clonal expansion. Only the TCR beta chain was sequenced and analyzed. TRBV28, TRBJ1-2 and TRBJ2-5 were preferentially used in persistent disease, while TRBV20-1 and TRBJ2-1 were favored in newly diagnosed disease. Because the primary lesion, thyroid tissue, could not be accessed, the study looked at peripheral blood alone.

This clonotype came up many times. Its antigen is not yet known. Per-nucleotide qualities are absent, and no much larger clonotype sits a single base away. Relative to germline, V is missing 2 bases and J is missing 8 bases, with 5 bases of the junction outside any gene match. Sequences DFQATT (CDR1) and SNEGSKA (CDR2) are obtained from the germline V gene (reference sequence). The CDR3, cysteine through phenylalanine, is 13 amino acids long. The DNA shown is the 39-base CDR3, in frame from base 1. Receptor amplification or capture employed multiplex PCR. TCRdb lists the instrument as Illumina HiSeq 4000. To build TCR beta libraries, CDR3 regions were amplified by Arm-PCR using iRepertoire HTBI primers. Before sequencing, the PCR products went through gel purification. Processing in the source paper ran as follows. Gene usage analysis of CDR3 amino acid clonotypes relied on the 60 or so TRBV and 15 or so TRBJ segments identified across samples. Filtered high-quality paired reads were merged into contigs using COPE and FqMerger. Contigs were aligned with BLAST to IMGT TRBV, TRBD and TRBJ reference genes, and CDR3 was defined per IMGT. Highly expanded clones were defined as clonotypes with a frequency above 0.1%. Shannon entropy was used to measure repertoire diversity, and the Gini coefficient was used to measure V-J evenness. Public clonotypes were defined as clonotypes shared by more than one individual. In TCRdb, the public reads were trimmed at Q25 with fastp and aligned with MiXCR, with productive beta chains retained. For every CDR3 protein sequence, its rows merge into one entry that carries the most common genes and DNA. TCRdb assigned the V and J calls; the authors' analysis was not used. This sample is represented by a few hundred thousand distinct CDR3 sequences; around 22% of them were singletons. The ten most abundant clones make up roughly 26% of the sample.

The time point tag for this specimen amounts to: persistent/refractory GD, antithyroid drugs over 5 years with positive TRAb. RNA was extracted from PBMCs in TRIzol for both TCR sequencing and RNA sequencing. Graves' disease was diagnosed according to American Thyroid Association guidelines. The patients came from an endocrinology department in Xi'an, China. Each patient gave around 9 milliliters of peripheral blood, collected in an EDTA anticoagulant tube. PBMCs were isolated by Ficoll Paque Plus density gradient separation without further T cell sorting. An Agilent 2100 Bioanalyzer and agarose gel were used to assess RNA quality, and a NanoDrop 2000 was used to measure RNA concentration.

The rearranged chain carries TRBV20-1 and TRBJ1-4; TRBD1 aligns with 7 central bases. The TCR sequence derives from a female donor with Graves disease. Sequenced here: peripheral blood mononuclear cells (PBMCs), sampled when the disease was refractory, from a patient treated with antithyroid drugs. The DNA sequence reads TGCAGTGCTAGACCTCAGGGGGGGGAAAAACTGTTTTTT. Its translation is CSARPQGGEKLFF.